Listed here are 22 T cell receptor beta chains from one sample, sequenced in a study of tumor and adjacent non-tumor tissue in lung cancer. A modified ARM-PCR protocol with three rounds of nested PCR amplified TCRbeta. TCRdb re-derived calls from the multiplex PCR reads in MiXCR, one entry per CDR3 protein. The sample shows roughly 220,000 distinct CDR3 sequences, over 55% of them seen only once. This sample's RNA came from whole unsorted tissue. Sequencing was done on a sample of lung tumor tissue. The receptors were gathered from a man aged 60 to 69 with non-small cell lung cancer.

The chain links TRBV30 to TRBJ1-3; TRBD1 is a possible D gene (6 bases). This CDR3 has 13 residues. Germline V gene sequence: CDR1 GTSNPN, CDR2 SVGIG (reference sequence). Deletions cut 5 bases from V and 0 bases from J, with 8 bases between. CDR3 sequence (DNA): TGTGCCTGGGAACAGGGCTCTGGAAACACCATATATTTT. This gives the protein CAWEQGSGNTIYF.

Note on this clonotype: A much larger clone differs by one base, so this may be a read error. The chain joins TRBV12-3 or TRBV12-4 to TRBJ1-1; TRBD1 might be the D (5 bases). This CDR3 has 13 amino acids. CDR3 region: CASQGGMNTEVFF. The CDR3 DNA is TGTGCCAGTCAGGGTGGAATGAACACTGAAGTTTTCTTT.

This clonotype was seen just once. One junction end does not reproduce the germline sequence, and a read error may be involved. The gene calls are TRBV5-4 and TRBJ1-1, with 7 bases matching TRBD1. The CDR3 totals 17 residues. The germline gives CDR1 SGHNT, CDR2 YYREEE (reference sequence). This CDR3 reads CASSACRQGRCDTEVFF. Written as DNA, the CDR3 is TGTGCCAGCAGCGCCTGTCGACAGGGACGATGCGACACTGAAGTTTTCTTT.

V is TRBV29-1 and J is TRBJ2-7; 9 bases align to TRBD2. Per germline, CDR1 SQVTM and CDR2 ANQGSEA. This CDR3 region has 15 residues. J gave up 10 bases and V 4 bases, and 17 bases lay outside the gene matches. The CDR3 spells CSVVIRAGGPGYQYF. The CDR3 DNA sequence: TGCAGCGTTGTTATCCGGGCGGGAGGGCCTGGTTATCAGTACTTC.

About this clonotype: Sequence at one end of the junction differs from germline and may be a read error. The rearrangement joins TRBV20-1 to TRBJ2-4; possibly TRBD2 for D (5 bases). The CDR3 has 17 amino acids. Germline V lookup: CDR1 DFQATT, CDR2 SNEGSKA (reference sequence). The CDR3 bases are TGCAGTGCTGGAGAGGCCTGGAGGCCGGGGGCCAAAAACATTCAGTACTTC. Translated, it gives CSAGEAWRPGAKNIQYF.

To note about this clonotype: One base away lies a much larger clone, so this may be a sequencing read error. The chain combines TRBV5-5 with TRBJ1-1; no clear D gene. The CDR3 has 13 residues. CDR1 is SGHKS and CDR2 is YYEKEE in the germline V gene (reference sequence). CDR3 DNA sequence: TGTGCCAGCAGCTCTTCAGAGAACACTGAAGCTCTCTTT. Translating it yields CASSSSENTEALF.

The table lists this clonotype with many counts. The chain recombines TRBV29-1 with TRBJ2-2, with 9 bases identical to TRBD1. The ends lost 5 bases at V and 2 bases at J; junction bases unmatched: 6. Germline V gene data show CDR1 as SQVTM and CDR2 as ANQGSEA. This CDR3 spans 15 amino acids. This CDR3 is CSVRITGGNTGELFF. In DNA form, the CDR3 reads TGCAGCGTTAGAATAACAGGGGGCAACACCGGGGAGCTGTTTTTT.

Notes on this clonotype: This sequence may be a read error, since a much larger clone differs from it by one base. CDR3 loop: CASSPFVQGGFNNEQFF. The DNA for the CDR3 is TGTGCCAGCAGCCCCTTTGTGCAGGGGGGTTTTAACAATGAGCAGTTCTTC. The V call is TRBV5-4, the J call TRBJ2-1; maybe TRBD1 (7 bases). Germline assignment: CDR1 SGHNT and CDR2 YYREEE (reference sequence). This CDR3 spans 17 amino acids. V gave up 4 bases and J gave up 5 bases, with 22 bases separating them.

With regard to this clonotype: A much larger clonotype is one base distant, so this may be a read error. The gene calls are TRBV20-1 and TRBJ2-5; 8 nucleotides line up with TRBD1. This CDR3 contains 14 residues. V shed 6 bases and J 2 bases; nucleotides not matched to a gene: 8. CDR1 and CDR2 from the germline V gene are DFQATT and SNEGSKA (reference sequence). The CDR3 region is CSAQPDRAQETQYF. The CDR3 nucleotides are TGCAGTGCCCAACCGGACAGGGCACAAGAGACCCAGTACTTC.

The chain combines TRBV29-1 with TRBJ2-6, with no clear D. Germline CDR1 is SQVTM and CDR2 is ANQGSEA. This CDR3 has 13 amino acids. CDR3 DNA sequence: TGCTGTTGTTGCCGTGATGGGGCCAACGTCCTGACTTTC. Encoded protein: CCCCRDGANVLTF.

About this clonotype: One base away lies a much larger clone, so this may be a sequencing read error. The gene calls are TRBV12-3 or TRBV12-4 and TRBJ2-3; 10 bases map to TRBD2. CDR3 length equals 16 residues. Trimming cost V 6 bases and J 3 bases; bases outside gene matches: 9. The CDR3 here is CASSPDSSGRTDTQYF. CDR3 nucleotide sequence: TGTGCCAGCAGCCCGGACTCTAGCGGGAGAACAGATACGCAGTATTTT.

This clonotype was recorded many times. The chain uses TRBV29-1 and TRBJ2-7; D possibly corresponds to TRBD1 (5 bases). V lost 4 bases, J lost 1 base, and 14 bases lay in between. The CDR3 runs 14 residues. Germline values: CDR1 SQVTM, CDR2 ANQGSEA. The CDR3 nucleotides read TGCAGCGTTGTGGACACGGGTCTTTCCTACGAGCAGTACTTC. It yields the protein CSVVDTGLSYEQYF.

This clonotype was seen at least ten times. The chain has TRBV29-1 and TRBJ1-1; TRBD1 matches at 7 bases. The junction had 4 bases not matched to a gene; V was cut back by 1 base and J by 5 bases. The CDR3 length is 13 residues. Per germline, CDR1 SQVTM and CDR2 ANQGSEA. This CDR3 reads CSVEGFRGTEAFF. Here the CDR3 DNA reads TGCAGCGTTGAAGGTTTCAGGGGGACTGAAGCTTTCTTT.

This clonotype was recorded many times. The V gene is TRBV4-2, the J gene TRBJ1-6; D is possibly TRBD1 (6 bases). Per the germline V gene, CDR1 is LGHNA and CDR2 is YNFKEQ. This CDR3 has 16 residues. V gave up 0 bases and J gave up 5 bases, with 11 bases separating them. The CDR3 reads CASSQDFNRDNSPLHF. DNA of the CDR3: TGTGCCAGCAGCCAAGATTTCAACAGGGATAATTCACCCCTCCACTTT.

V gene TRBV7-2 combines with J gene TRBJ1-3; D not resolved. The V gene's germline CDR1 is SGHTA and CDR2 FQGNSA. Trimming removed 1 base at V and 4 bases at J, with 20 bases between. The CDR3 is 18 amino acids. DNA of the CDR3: TGTGCCAGCAGCTTAGAAGGGCGAGGAGGGTTCGGCGGAAACACCATATATTTT. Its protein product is CASSLEGRGGFGGNTIYF.

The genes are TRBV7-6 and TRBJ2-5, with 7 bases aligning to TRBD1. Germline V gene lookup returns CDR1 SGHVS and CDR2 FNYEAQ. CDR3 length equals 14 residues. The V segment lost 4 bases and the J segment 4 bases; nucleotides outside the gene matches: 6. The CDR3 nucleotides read TGTGCCAGCAGCTCCCAGACAGGGTTAGAGACCCAGTACTTC. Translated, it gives CASSSQTGLETQYF.

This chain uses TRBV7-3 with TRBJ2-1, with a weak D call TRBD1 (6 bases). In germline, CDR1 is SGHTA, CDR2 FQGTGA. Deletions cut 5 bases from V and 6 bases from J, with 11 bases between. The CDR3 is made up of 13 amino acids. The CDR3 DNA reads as TGTGCCAGCAGCCTGTCCAGGGGCAATGAGCAGTTCTTC. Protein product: CASSLSRGNEQFF.

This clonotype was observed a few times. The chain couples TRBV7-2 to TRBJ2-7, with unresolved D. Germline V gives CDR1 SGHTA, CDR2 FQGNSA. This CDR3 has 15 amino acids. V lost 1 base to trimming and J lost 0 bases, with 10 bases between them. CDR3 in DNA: TGTGCCAGCAGCTTAGGTTTGGGAAGCTCCTACGAGCAGTACTTC. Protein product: CASSLGLGSSYEQYF.

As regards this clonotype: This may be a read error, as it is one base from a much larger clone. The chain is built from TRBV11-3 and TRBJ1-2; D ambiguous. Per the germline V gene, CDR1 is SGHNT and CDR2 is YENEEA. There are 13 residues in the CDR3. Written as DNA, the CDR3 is TGTGTCAGCAGCCCTCGGCTGGATTCTGGCTACACCTTC. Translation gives CVSSPRLDSGYTF.

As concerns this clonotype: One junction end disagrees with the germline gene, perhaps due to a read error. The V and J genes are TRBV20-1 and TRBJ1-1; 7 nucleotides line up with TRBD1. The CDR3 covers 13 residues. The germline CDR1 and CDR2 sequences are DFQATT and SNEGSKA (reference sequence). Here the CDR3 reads CIVKSQGGTEALF. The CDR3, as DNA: TGCATTGTTAAGAGTCAAGGGGGCACTGAAGCTCTCTTT.

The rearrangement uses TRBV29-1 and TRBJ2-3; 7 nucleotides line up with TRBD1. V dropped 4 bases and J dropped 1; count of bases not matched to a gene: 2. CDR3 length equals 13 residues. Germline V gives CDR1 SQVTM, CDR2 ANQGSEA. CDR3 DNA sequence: TGCAGCGTTGGAGACAGGGGCACAGATACGCAGTATTTT. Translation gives CSVGDRGTDTQYF.

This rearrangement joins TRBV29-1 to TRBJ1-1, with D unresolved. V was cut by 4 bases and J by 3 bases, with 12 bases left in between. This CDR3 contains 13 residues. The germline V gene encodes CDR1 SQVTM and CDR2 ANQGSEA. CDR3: CSVALRPDTEAFF. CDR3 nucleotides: TGCAGCGTTGCATTAAGGCCGGACACTGAAGCTTTCTTT.